Listed below are T cell receptor beta chains from one sample, sequenced in a study of circulating and synovial CD4+ cells in juvenile arthritis. Profiling relied on immunoSEQ multiplex PCR, and the TCRdb table lists in-frame clones only, not all of them. This sample has around 32,000 clones, with about 95% found just once. Source material: CD4+ T cells from blood. These receptors all come from a human donor with juvenile idiopathic arthritis. Both conserved end residues are part of each CDR3. The order of the fields is CDR3 length, D gene, J gene, clone size, V gene, CDR3 protein, CDR3 DNA. The D gene is left open where the match is weak. Clone size appears in some rows only: once, few, many, or a class for an expanded clone.

14 TRBD1 TRBJ1-1 . TRBV19 CATSHRGLLTEAFF TGTGCCACCTCTCACAGGGGATTGTTAACTGAAGCTTTCTTT
12 . TRBJ1-3 once TRBV29-1 CSVEDLRNTIYF TGCAGCGTTGAAGATCTTAGAAACACCATATATTTT
13 . TRBJ1-1 once TRBV7-2 CASSFNRVPEAFF TGTGCCAGCAGCTTTAACAGGGTTCCTGAAGCTTTCTTT
13 . TRBJ1-5 . TRBV7-9 CASSLTRDQPQHF TGTGCCAGCAGCCTAACCCGCGATCAGCCCCAGCATTTT
20 . TRBJ1-1 . TRBV13 CASSLEYLVGGPSGNTEAFF TGTGCCAGCAGCTTAGAGTATTTGGTCGGGGGGCCTAGCGGGAACACTGAAGCTTTCTTT
14 . TRBJ2-7 . TRBV5-5 CASSSRLVVNEQYF TGTGCCAGCAGCTCCCGACTAGTTGTCAACGAGCAGTACTTC
16 TRBD2 TRBJ2-1 . TRBV5-1 CASSLESSGGIGEQFF TGCGCCAGCAGCTTGGAGTCTAGCGGGGGCATTGGGGAGCAGTTCTTC
14 . TRBJ2-7 . TRBV15 CATSRQGSSYEQYF TGTGCCACCAGCAGACAGGGGAGCTCCTACGAGCAGTACTTC
17 TRBD2 TRBJ2-1 . TRBV7-2 CASSPRGLAGGYNEQFF TGTGCCAGCAGCCCGAGGGGGCTAGCGGGAGGGTACAATGAGCAGTTCTTC
13 . TRBJ2-7 . TRBV19 CASSPDISYEQYF TGTGCCAGTAGCCCGGACATCTCCTACGAGCAGTACTTC
14 . TRBJ1-2 . TRBV5-1 CASSPSGEDYGYTF TGCGCCAGCAGCCCCTCCGGGGAGGACTATGGCTACACCTTC
16 TRBD1 TRBJ1-4 . TRBV19 CASSIMTGPTNEKLFF TGTGCCAGTAGTATCATGACAGGGCCAACTAATGAAAAACTGTTTTTT
16 . TRBJ2-7 . TRBV6-4 CASSDSTAPGAYEQYF TGTGCCAGCAGTGACTCGACGGCTCCGGGGGCCTACGAGCAGTACTTC
14 . TRBJ2-5 . TRBV29-1 CSAEARKPRETQYF TGCAGCGCCGAGGCGAGAAAACCGAGGGAGACCCAGTACTTC
17 TRBD1 TRBJ2-2 . TRBV4-1 CASSQGDRGRNTGELFF TGCGCCAGCAGCCAGGGGGACAGGGGCAGGAACACCGGGGAGCTGTTTTTT
15 . TRBJ1-6 . TRBV28 CASSNDGGYNSPLHF TGTGCCAGCAGTAACGACGGCGGTTATAATTCACCCCTCCACTTT
14 . TRBJ2-3 . TRBV25-1 CASSERGRTDTQYF TGTGCCAGCAGTGAGAGGGGGAGAACAGATACGCAGTATTTT
14 TRBD1 TRBJ1-2 . TRBV7-2 CASSLDGTAYGYTF TGTGCCAGCAGCTTAGATGGGACAGCCTATGGCTACACCTTC
13 TRBD1 TRBJ1-2 . TRBV6-5 CASSPQGDYGYTF TGTGCCAGCAGCCCGCAGGGGGACTATGGCTACACCTTC
15 TRBD1 TRBJ1-4 . TRBV28 CASSFFQGESEKLFF TGTGCCAGCAGTTTTTTTCAGGGGGAGTCTGAAAAACTGTTTTTT
15 . TRBJ1-1 . TRBV7-9 CASSRSGTLNTEAFF TGTGCCAGCAGCCGCTCCGGGACACTGAACACTGAAGCTTTCTTT
16 TRBD2 TRBJ2-5 . TRBV28 CASSTRSSGVQETQYF TGTGCCAGCAGTACCCGGTCTAGCGGGGTTCAAGAGACCCAGTACTTC
18 TRBD1 TRBJ1-1 . TRBV7-9 CASSFIQGVGRANTEAFF TGTGCCAGCAGCTTTATCCAGGGGGTAGGAAGAGCGAACACTGAAGCTTTCTTT
15 TRBD1 TRBJ2-7 . TRBV4-1 CASSQPDRVLYEQYF TGCGCCAGCAGCCAGCCGGACAGGGTCCTCTACGAGCAGTACTTC
15 . TRBJ2-3 once TRBV6-1 CASTPNWASSDTQYF TGTGCCAGCACCCCGAACTGGGCCAGTTCAGATACGCAGTATTTT
12 . TRBJ1-1 . TRBV11-2 CASSLQNTEAFF TGTGCCAGCAGCTTACAGAACACTGAAGCTTTCTTT
17 . TRBJ2-7 . TRBV7-2 CASSLLWSAGGLGEQYF TGTGCCAGCAGCTTATTATGGTCAGCAGGAGGCTTGGGTGAGCAGTACTTC
18 . TRBJ2-6 . TRBV25-1 CASSEGGRPRIRANVLTF TGTGCCAGCAGTGAAGGAGGACGGCCTAGAATCCGGGCCAACGTCCTGACTTTC
14 TRBD2 TRBJ2-7 . TRBV19 CASSGLAGYYEQYF TGTGCCAGTAGTGGGCTAGCGGGGTACTACGAGCAGTACTTC
15 . TRBJ2-4 . TRBV7-9 CASSFGAGAKNIQYF TGTGCCAGCAGCTTTGGGGCTGGGGCCAAAAACATTCAGTACTTC
14 TRBD1 TRBJ1-2 . TRBV5-4 CASSKGQGGYGYTF TGTGCCAGCAGCAAGGGACAGGGCGGCTATGGCTACACCTTC
15 . TRBJ2-1 . TRBV11-2 CASSLGVGAPHEQFF TGTGCCAGCAGCTTAGGGGTGGGGGCTCCCCATGAGCAGTTCTTC
18 TRBD2 TRBJ2-5 . TRBV19 CASSIDIGSGGGQETQYF TGTGCCAGTAGTATAGATATCGGTAGCGGGGGGGGACAAGAGACCCAGTACTTC
13 . TRBJ1-1 . TRBV29-1 CSVEKPLSTEAFF TGCAGCGTTGAAAAGCCTTTAAGCACTGAAGCTTTCTTT
13 . TRBJ2-1 once TRBV5-1 CASSGWEYNEQFF TGCGCCAGCAGCGGGTGGGAGTACAATGAGCAGTTCTTC
13 TRBD1 TRBJ1-4 . TRBV2 CASNRDRDEKLFF TGTGCCAGCAACCGGGACAGGGACGAAAAACTGTTTTTT
15 TRBD1 TRBJ2-7 . TRBV18 CASSSGQTISYEQYF TGTGCCAGCTCATCGGGACAGACCATCTCCTACGAGCAGTACTTC